This T cell receptor (beta chain) was documented in a study of early T cells in non-severe SARS-CoV-2 infection. General study results and limits: The study's VDJdb matching favored anti-spike CD8 responses and missed private and CD4 specificities.

This clonotype was observed a few times. Its cognate antigen is unknown. The CDR3 is 16 amino acids. Germline loops: CDR1 SGHAT, CDR2 FQDESV (reference sequence). V was cut by 4 bases and J by 1 base, with 15 bases left in between. Individual cDNA molecules were tagged with unique molecular identifiers. MiXCR was run by TCRdb on the 5' RACE reads, yielding one entry per CDR3 protein. The profile shows about 60,000 distinct CDR3 sequences, approximately 8.3% of them singletons. The clonotype originates from an adult who was a healthcare worker with PCR-confirmed SARS-CoV-2 infection or an uninfected control (not recorded which). The V and J genes are TRBV11-1 and TRBJ2-3, with D uncertain. Sequencing input: whole blood. The CDR3 loop is CASSSTSRGGTDTQYF. CDR3 bases: TGTGCCAGCAGCTCGACTTCACGCGGTGGCACAGATACGCAGTATTTT. Full variable domain (outside the CDR3, taken from reference TRBV11-1 and TRBJ2-3): EAEVAQSPRYKITEKSQAVAFWCDPISGHATLYWYRQILGQGPELLVQFQDESVVDDSQLPKDRFSAERLKGVDSTLKIQPAELGDSAMYLCASSSTSRGGTDTQYFGPGTRLTVL.